The clone carrying this T cell receptor beta chain was detected ten times or more. These data belong to a study of CDR3 diversity in severe acne. Trimming left V 0 bases short and J 7 bases short, with 7 bases between. In germline, CDR1 is LNHNV, CDR2 YYDKDF (reference sequence). The CDR3 runs to 13 residues. TCRdb re-called the PCR reads with MiXCR, one entry per CDR3 protein. This repertoire shows about 84,000 distinct CDR3 sequences, about 54% found once; its top ten account for 13% to 15%. Source material: blood. The clonotype originates from a male donor in good health, without acne. The V and J genes are TRBV15 and TRBJ1-5; D gene ambiguous. CDR3 amino acids: CATSRDGVQPQHF. The CDR3 DNA reads as TGTGCCACCAGCAGAGATGGGGTACAGCCCCAGCATTTT.